The rows below give T cell receptor beta chains drawn from one sample of a study of blood T cells in healthy people across ages. TCRdb recomputed calls from the 5' RACE reads with MiXCR, one row per CDR3 protein. Among about 730,000 distinct CDR3 sequences listed, roughly 45% were seen once. The sequencing input was blood. Receptor source: an older woman in good health. The CDR3 runs from the conserved cysteine through the conserved F or W. Fields, in order: D gene, J gene, clone size, V gene, CDR3 protein, CDR3 DNA. D genes are given only for firm matches. Size is omitted from some rows. Given values are once, few, many or a class for expanded clones.

d_call: NA
j_call: TRBJ2-7
clone_size: once
v_call: TRBV18
cdr3_aa: CASSPITGNEQYF
cdr3_nt: TGTGCCAGCTCACCAATCACGGGCAATGAGCAGTACTTC

d_call: NA
j_call: TRBJ2-1
clone_size: NA
v_call: TRBV9
cdr3_aa: CASSTRLVPYNEQFF
cdr3_nt: TGTGCCAGCAGCACCCGATTGGTGCCGTACAATGAGCAGTTCTTC

d_call: NA
j_call: TRBJ1-2
clone_size: NA
v_call: TRBV12-3/TRBV12-4
cdr3_aa: CASSPGVSYGHTF
cdr3_nt: TGTGCCAGCAGTCCAGGGGTTTCGTATGGCCACACCTTC

d_call: NA
j_call: TRBJ1-6
clone_size: NA
v_call: TRBV28
cdr3_aa: CASSPGERSPLHF
cdr3_nt: TGTGCCAGCAGTCCAGGGGAGCGGTCACCCCTCCACTTT

d_call: TRBD1
j_call: TRBJ2-7
clone_size: NA
v_call: TRBV3-1
cdr3_aa: CASSWDSGYEQYF
cdr3_nt: TGTGCCAGCAGTTGGGACAGCGGCTACGAGCAGTACTTC

d_call: NA
j_call: TRBJ2-5
clone_size: few
v_call: TRBV7-2
cdr3_aa: CASSLDSREIETQYF
cdr3_nt: TGTGCCAGCAGCTTAGATTCCAGGGAAATAGAGACCCAGTACTTC

d_call: NA
j_call: TRBJ2-5
clone_size: few
v_call: TRBV5-1
cdr3_aa: CASSLYLEASQETQYF
cdr3_nt: TGCGCCAGCAGCTTGTACTTGGAGGCCTCCCAAGAGACCCAGTACTTC

d_call: NA
j_call: TRBJ2-1
clone_size: NA
v_call: TRBV20-1
cdr3_aa: CSARERTTNNEQFF
cdr3_nt: TGCAGTGCTAGAGAGCGGACAACTAACAATGAGCAGTTCTTC

d_call: TRBD1
j_call: TRBJ1-2
clone_size: NA
v_call: TRBV20-1
cdr3_aa: CSAPDRGLRLGGYTF
cdr3_nt: TGCAGTGCCCCTGACAGGGGGCTTAGGTTAGGAGGCTACACCTTC

d_call: NA
j_call: TRBJ1-1
clone_size: NA
v_call: TRBV5-1
cdr3_aa: CASRADRNTEAFF
cdr3_nt: TGCGCCAGCAGAGCGGACAGGAACACTGAAGCTTTCTTT

d_call: NA
j_call: TRBJ2-1
clone_size: few
v_call: TRBV6-2/TRBV6-3
cdr3_aa: CASLRAQFGLNEQFF
cdr3_nt: TGTGCCAGCCTTCGCGCCCAGTTTGGGCTCAATGAGCAGTTCTTC

d_call: TRBD2
j_call: TRBJ2-5
clone_size: NA
v_call: TRBV18
cdr3_aa: CASSARGVEETQYF
cdr3_nt: TGTGCCAGCTCGGCGCGGGGGGTTGAAGAGACCCAGTACTTC

d_call: TRBD1
j_call: TRBJ2-1
clone_size: NA
v_call: TRBV12-3/TRBV12-4
cdr3_aa: CASSQRDRGLDEQFF
cdr3_nt: TGTGCCAGCAGCCAACGCGACAGGGGGCTCGATGAGCAGTTCTTC

d_call: NA
j_call: TRBJ1-2
clone_size: many
v_call: TRBV5-1
cdr3_aa: CASSSGLRQEHGYTF
cdr3_nt: TGCGCCAGCAGCTCCGGCTTGAGACAGGAACATGGCTACACCTTC

d_call: NA
j_call: TRBJ2-1
clone_size: few
v_call: TRBV4-3
cdr3_aa: CASSQDVRRSNEQFF
cdr3_nt: TGCGCCAGCAGCCAAGATGTTAGACGAAGTAATGAGCAGTTCTTC

d_call: TRBD2
j_call: TRBJ2-1
clone_size: few
v_call: TRBV27
cdr3_aa: CASGSLSGTRANEQFF
cdr3_nt: TGTGCCAGCGGCTCTCTCTCCGGGACTAGGGCCAATGAGCAGTTCTTC

d_call: TRBD2
j_call: TRBJ2-7
clone_size: many
v_call: TRBV20-1
cdr3_aa: CSALRTSGRSLSYEQYF
cdr3_nt: TGCAGTGCTCTTAGGACTAGCGGGAGAAGTTTATCCTACGAGCAGTACTTC

d_call: TRBD2
j_call: TRBJ2-5
clone_size: NA
v_call: TRBV9
cdr3_aa: CASSVGASGRQETQYF
cdr3_nt: TGTGCCAGCAGCGTAGGCGCTAGCGGGAGGCAAGAGACCCAGTACTTC

d_call: NA
j_call: TRBJ1-5
clone_size: NA
v_call: TRBV28
cdr3_aa: CASSKTQGGNQPQHF
cdr3_nt: TGTGCCAGCAGTAAGACCCAGGGCGGCAATCAGCCCCAGCATTTT

d_call: NA
j_call: TRBJ2-5
clone_size: NA
v_call: TRBV7-9
cdr3_aa: CASSLEGHLQETQYF
cdr3_nt: TGTGCCAGCAGCTTAGAGGGGCACCTTCAAGAGACCCAGTACTTC

d_call: NA
j_call: TRBJ2-3
clone_size: NA
v_call: TRBV20-1
cdr3_aa: CSAQARARYTDTQYF
cdr3_nt: TGCAGTGCTCAGGCTCGTGCTCGATACACAGATACGCAGTATTTT

d_call: NA
j_call: TRBJ2-7
clone_size: NA
v_call: TRBV6-4
cdr3_aa: CASSDSRVPYYEQYF
cdr3_nt: TGTGCCAGCAGTGACTCGAGGGTCCCTTATTACGAGCAGTACTTC

d_call: NA
j_call: TRBJ2-7
clone_size: few
v_call: TRBV6-2/TRBV6-3
cdr3_aa: CASSPYGEQYF
cdr3_nt: TGTGCCAGCAGCCCCTACGGCGAGCAGTACTTC

d_call: NA
j_call: TRBJ2-4
clone_size: NA
v_call: TRBV7-2
cdr3_aa: CASSVKGAREYF
cdr3_nt: TGTGCCAGTTCCGTAAAAGGGGCGAGGGAGTACTTC

d_call: NA
j_call: TRBJ2-7
clone_size: NA
v_call: TRBV21-1
cdr3_aa: CAGRNLSYEQYF
cdr3_nt: TGTGCCGGCAGGAATCTATCCTACGAGCAGTACTTC

d_call: TRBD2
j_call: TRBJ2-3
clone_size: few
v_call: TRBV6-2/TRBV6-3
cdr3_aa: CASSYRREISHSTQYF
cdr3_nt: TGTGCCAGCAGTTATCGGCGGGAGATTAGCCACAGTACGCAGTATTTT

d_call: NA
j_call: TRBJ1-3
clone_size: NA
v_call: TRBV4-2
cdr3_aa: CASSRGNGNTIYF
cdr3_nt: TGTGCCAGCAGCAGGGGCAACGGAAACACCATATATTTT

d_call: TRBD1
j_call: TRBJ2-1
clone_size: few
v_call: TRBV6-2/TRBV6-3
cdr3_aa: CASSSQGAQHNEQFF
cdr3_nt: TGTGCCAGCAGTTCACAGGGGGCGCAACACAATGAGCAGTTCTTC

d_call: TRBD2
j_call: TRBJ2-1
clone_size: NA
v_call: TRBV9
cdr3_aa: CASSAAQRGSYNEQFF
cdr3_nt: TGTGCCAGCAGCGCGGCTCAGCGGGGTTCCTACAATGAGCAGTTCTTC

d_call: TRBD1
j_call: TRBJ1-5
clone_size: NA
v_call: TRBV6-1
cdr3_aa: CASSPTFGQANSNQPQHF
cdr3_nt: TGTGCCAGCAGTCCTACCTTCGGACAGGCTAATAGCAATCAGCCCCAGCATTTT

d_call: TRBD1
j_call: TRBJ1-2
clone_size: NA
v_call: TRBV28
cdr3_aa: CASSPRQGANYGYTF
cdr3_nt: TGTGCCAGCAGTCCCAGACAGGGAGCTAACTATGGCTACACCTTC

d_call: TRBD2
j_call: TRBJ2-1
clone_size: few
v_call: TRBV29-1
cdr3_aa: CSVEVIAGEQFF
cdr3_nt: TGCAGCGTTGAAGTAATCGCGGGAGAACAGTTCTTC

d_call: NA
j_call: TRBJ2-7
clone_size: NA
v_call: TRBV9
cdr3_aa: CASSVEAGAFSYEQYF
cdr3_nt: TGTGCCAGCAGCGTAGAGGCCGGGGCATTCTCCTACGAGCAGTACTTC

d_call: NA
j_call: TRBJ2-3
clone_size: few
v_call: TRBV20-1
cdr3_aa: CSASPTSGGTDTQYF
cdr3_nt: TGCAGTGCTAGTCCCACCTCCGGTGGGACAGATACGCAGTATTTT

d_call: TRBD1
j_call: TRBJ1-5
clone_size: NA
v_call: TRBV6-5
cdr3_aa: CASSHHPTGTGDNQPQHF
cdr3_nt: TGTGCCAGCAGTCACCACCCAACCGGGACAGGGGACAATCAGCCCCAGCATTTT

d_call: NA
j_call: TRBJ1-6
clone_size: NA
v_call: TRBV4-2
cdr3_aa: CASSQAGTYQNSPLHF
cdr3_nt: TGTGCCAGCAGCCAAGCAGGGACATACCAGAATTCACCCCTCCACTTT

d_call: TRBD2
j_call: TRBJ2-7
clone_size: NA
v_call: TRBV29-1
cdr3_aa: CSAKGLAGHEQYF
cdr3_nt: TGCAGCGCTAAGGGACTAGCGGGACACGAGCAGTACTTC

d_call: TRBD1
j_call: TRBJ2-7
clone_size: NA
v_call: TRBV28
cdr3_aa: CASSLSTRDRGRIAEDYEQYF
cdr3_nt: TGTGCCAGCAGTTTGTCAACTCGGGACAGGGGTCGTATAGCGGAAGATTACGAGCAGTACTTC

d_call: TRBD1
j_call: TRBJ2-7
clone_size: NA
v_call: TRBV6-1
cdr3_aa: CASYRGSGSYEQYF
cdr3_nt: TGTGCCAGCTACAGGGGTTCCGGCTCCTACGAGCAGTACTTC

d_call: NA
j_call: TRBJ2-3
clone_size: few
v_call: TRBV20-1
cdr3_aa: CSATHSQHSGTDTQYF
cdr3_nt: TGCAGTGCCACGCACAGCCAACATTCCGGCACAGATACGCAGTATTTT

d_call: TRBD2
j_call: TRBJ2-7
clone_size: NA
v_call: TRBV6-1
cdr3_aa: CASSESGGEQYF
cdr3_nt: TGTGCCAGCAGTGAATCGGGGGGCGAGCAGTACTTC

d_call: NA
j_call: TRBJ1-3
clone_size: NA
v_call: TRBV20-1
cdr3_aa: CSARDRARARGNTIYF
cdr3_nt: TGCAGTGCTAGAGATCGCGCCCGAGCCCGAGGAAACACCATATATTTT

d_call: NA
j_call: TRBJ2-7
clone_size: few
v_call: TRBV7-8
cdr3_aa: CASSLVADYEQYF
cdr3_nt: TGTGCCAGCAGCTTAGTGGCGGACTACGAGCAGTACTTC

d_call: NA
j_call: TRBJ2-1
clone_size: NA
v_call: TRBV10-1
cdr3_aa: CASSAPGLNEQFF
cdr3_nt: TGCGCCAGCAGTGCTCCGGGCCTTAATGAGCAGTTCTTC

d_call: NA
j_call: TRBJ2-1
clone_size: NA
v_call: TRBV7-2
cdr3_aa: CASSSPPTEQFF
cdr3_nt: TGTGCCAGCAGCTCCCCGCCTACGGAGCAGTTCTTC

d_call: NA
j_call: TRBJ2-5
clone_size: few
v_call: TRBV7-2
cdr3_aa: CASSPPLGGRKTQYF
cdr3_nt: TGTGCCAGCAGCCCCCCCCTAGGGGGACGGAAGACCCAGTACTTC

d_call: NA
j_call: TRBJ2-3
clone_size: NA
v_call: TRBV4-2
cdr3_aa: CAGSQDRLASTDTQYF
cdr3_nt: TGTGCCGGCAGCCAAGATAGGCTAGCGAGCACAGATACGCAGTATTTT

d_call: NA
j_call: TRBJ2-5
clone_size: NA
v_call: TRBV13
cdr3_aa: CASSWGGGKVRETQYF
cdr3_nt: TGTGCCAGCAGCTGGGGGGGCGGTAAGGTTCGAGAGACCCAGTACTTC

d_call: TRBD2
j_call: TRBJ2-5
clone_size: NA
v_call: TRBV6-2/TRBV6-3
cdr3_aa: CASSYKRGVQETQYF
cdr3_nt: TGTGCCAGCAGTTACAAGCGGGGGGTACAAGAGACCCAGTACTTC

d_call: NA
j_call: TRBJ2-1
clone_size: NA
v_call: TRBV12-3/TRBV12-4
cdr3_aa: CASSFLVATYNEQFF
cdr3_nt: TGTGCCAGCAGTTTTTTGGTAGCGACGTACAATGAGCAGTTCTTC

d_call: NA
j_call: TRBJ1-4
clone_size: NA
v_call: TRBV20-1
cdr3_aa: CSARGTLNEKLFF
cdr3_nt: TGCAGTGCTAGGGGGACGCTTAATGAAAAACTGTTTTTT

d_call: NA
j_call: TRBJ2-1
clone_size: few
v_call: TRBV20-1
cdr3_aa: CSARRSGREQFF
cdr3_nt: TGCAGTGCTAGAAGGTCAGGGCGTGAGCAGTTCTTC

d_call: NA
j_call: TRBJ2-1
clone_size: NA
v_call: TRBV10-1
cdr3_aa: CASSGAQPAGAFF
cdr3_nt: TGCGCCAGCAGCGGGGCCCAACCCGCGGGTGCGTTCTTC